The rows below give T cell receptor beta chains drawn from one sample of a study of T-cell reconstitution after alpha-beta-depleted transplantation in children. TCRdb re-derived calls from the PCR reads in MiXCR, one entry per CDR3 protein. This repertoire shows hundreds of thousands of distinct CDR3 sequences, 10% to 15% found once; its top ten account for around 2.2%. The specimen was PBMCs, mostly from graft donor cells, collected 360 days after TCRalphabeta/CD19-depleted stem cell transplant. Source of these receptors: a male patient younger than 18 who had a stem cell transplant for acute myeloid leukemia, so the T cells may come from the graft donor. The CDR3 runs from the conserved cysteine through the conserved F or W. The D gene is left open where the match is weak. The size of a clone is reported for some rows only, either as once, few or many, or as a class for expanded clones.

>-|TRBJ2-6|TRBD1|TRBV7-8
TGTGCCAGCAGCTTAGCGGTACCACAGGGGACTGGGGCCAACGTCCTGACTTTC
CASSLAVPQGTGANVLTF
>-|TRBJ2-1|TRBD2|TRBV29-1
TGCAGCGTTGAGGAGCTAGCGGGAAAGCTGGACAATGAGCAGTTCTTC
CSVEELAGKLDNEQFF
>few|TRBJ2-5|-|TRBV12-3/TRBV12-4
TGTGCCAGCACAGCATCCGGACGGTTAAAAGAGACCCAGTACTTC
CASTASGRLKETQYF
>-|TRBJ2-7|-|TRBV7-9
TGTGCCAGCAGCCCTAAGGGCCAGCAGTACTTC
CASSPKGQQYF
>-|TRBJ2-6|TRBD1|TRBV20-1
TGCAGTGCAATACAGGGGGCGTTCGGGGCCAACGTCCTGACTTTC
CSAIQGAFGANVLTF
>-|TRBJ2-2|-|TRBV5-6
TGTGCCAGCAGGTACAGGGTTCCCGGGGAGCTGTTTTTT
CASRYRVPGELFF
>few|TRBJ1-1|-|TRBV20-1
TGCAGTGCTAGAGATTTACCGGATCTGGGAGCTTTCTTT
CSARDLPDLGAFF
>-|TRBJ2-3|-|TRBV7-2
TGTGCCAGCAGCTCAGGAGGGCGTTGGGCAGATACGCAGTATTTT
CASSSGGRWADTQYF
>few|TRBJ2-1|TRBD2|TRBV20-1
TGCAGTGCTAGAGAACCAGCGGGAGTTTTTCACAATGAGCAGTTCTTC
CSAREPAGVFHNEQFF
>few|TRBJ2-1|TRBD2|TRBV19
TGTGCCAGTAGTATAGCTCAGGGGACTAGCGGGAGGAAGCAGTTCTTC
CASSIAQGTSGRKQFF
>-|TRBJ2-7|-|TRBV5-1
TGCGCCAGCAGTGTGGTACTGGCCCCTGACGAGCAGTACTTC
CASSVVLAPDEQYF
>many|TRBJ2-7|TRBD2|TRBV4-3
TGCGCCAGCAGCCAGGGACTAGCGGGAGGGCCCATCGAGCAGTACTTC
CASSQGLAGGPIEQYF
>few|TRBJ2-5|-|TRBV21-1
TGTGCCAGCAGCCCCCGGGACAGGGGGGAAGGAGAGACCCAGTACTTC
CASSPRDRGEGETQYF
>-|TRBJ2-1|-|TRBV20-1
TGCAGTGCTAGGGTGGGCGGGGCTAATAGGCAGTTCTTC
CSARVGGANRQFF
>-|TRBJ1-2|TRBD1|TRBV12-3/TRBV12-4
TGTGTCAGCCTACAGGGGAACGACTATGGCTACACCTTC
CVSLQGNDYGYTF
>few|TRBJ2-3|-|TRBV5-1
TGCGCCAGCAGCGTCTCTAGCGCAACAGATACGCAGTATTTT
CASSVSSATDTQYF
>-|TRBJ1-6|-|TRBV12-3/TRBV12-4
TGTGCCAGCAGAAGACAGGCTTTCTCCTATAATTCACCCCTCCACTTT
CASRRQAFSYNSPLHF
>few|TRBJ1-5|-|TRBV7-4
TGTGCCAGCAGCTTCCTAAGGGGAAACAATCAGCCCCAGCATTTT
CASSFLRGNNQPQHF
>-|TRBJ2-5|TRBD1|TRBV7-7
TGTGCTAGCAGCTTCGGCTTCGGGGACAGGGCCCAAGAGACCCAGTACTTC
CASSFGFGDRAQETQYF
>many|TRBJ2-2|-|TRBV7-2
TGTGCCAGCAGCTTCGGTTCCTGGGCGAGGAACACCGGGGAGCTGTTTTTT
CASSFGSWARNTGELFF
>-|TRBJ2-7|-|TRBV4-2
TGTGCCAGCAGCCAAGCCAAAACAGGGTACGAAAACGAGCAGTACTTC
CASSQAKTGYENEQYF
>few|TRBJ2-1|TRBD2|TRBV9
TGTGCCAGCAGCGTAGGTAGGGCTAGCGGGAGGTGGGGGGATGAGCAGTTCTTC
CASSVGRASGRWGDEQFF
>-|TRBJ2-5|TRBD2|TRBV7-8
TGTGCCAGCAACCATCCCCACCCACTCCGGACTAGCGGTATGCAAGAGACCCAGTACTTC
CASNHPHPLRTSGMQETQYF
>many|TRBJ2-7|-|TRBV29-1
TGCAGCGCCCTCAAGGCAGACAAGCAGTACTTC
CSALKADKQYF
>few|TRBJ1-2|TRBD1|TRBV10-3
TGTGCCACGGGACAGGATGCTAACTATGGCTACACCTTC
CATGQDANYGYTF
>few|TRBJ2-1|-|TRBV29-1
TGCAGCGTTGCTTTCAATGAGCAGTTCTTC
CSVAFNEQFF
>many|TRBJ2-3|TRBD2|TRBV20-1
TGCAGTGCTAGAGCACTAGCGGGACCCACAGATACGCAGTATTTT
CSARALAGPTDTQYF
>-|TRBJ1-5|-|TRBV29-1
TGCAGCGTTGCGGCAGCCAATAGCAATCAGCCCCAGCATTTT
CSVAAANSNQPQHF
>few|TRBJ1-2|TRBD1|TRBV20-1
TGCAGTGCTAACAGGGGGCTCGTCGATTGGAGCTACACCTTC
CSANRGLVDWSYTF
>-|TRBJ2-7|-|TRBV5-1
TGCGCCAGCAGCTTGCTTCTCCACCAGGTCAACGAGCAGTACTTC
CASSLLLHQVNEQYF
>-|TRBJ2-7|TRBD2|TRBV30
TGTGCCTGGAGGATGGGACTAGCGGGAGACGAGCAGTACTTC
CAWRMGLAGDEQYF
>-|TRBJ2-1|TRBD2|TRBV20-1
TGCAGTGCTCCGGGACTAGCGGGGTTGGGATCAGTTGAGCAGTTCTTC
CSAPGLAGLGSVEQFF
>-|TRBJ1-4|-|TRBV15
TGTGCCACCAGCATCGCGGGGGGCGGAGGAGAAAAACTGTTTTTT
CATSIAGGGGEKLFF
>few|TRBJ2-6|-|TRBV4-3
TGCGCCAGCAGCCATGGCACCGCCTCTGGGGCCAACGTCCTGACTTTC
CASSHGTASGANVLTF
>many|TRBJ2-4|TRBD1|TRBV12-3/TRBV12-4
TGTGCCAGCAGCGATTCGTCCAGGGCAGGGGGTGGAAACATTCAGTACTTC
CASSDSSRAGGGNIQYF
>-|TRBJ2-7|TRBD1|TRBV30
TGTGCCTGGACTGGGGCCCGGGACAGGGCCTACGAGCAGTACTTC
CAWTGARDRAYEQYF
>-|TRBJ2-7|TRBD2|TRBV6-1
TGTGCCAGCAGCCCGCTAGCGGGAGCACGGGAGCAGTACTTC
CASSPLAGAREQYF
>few|TRBJ2-7|TRBD2|TRBV29-1
TGCAGCGGGTCCTCGGGGGGAAAAGCGACGTCCGAGCAGTACTTC
CSGSSGGKATSEQYF
>few|TRBJ2-3|-|TRBV7-3
TGTGCCAGCAGCTTAATGGACGGGACCAGCACAGATACGCAGTATTTT
CASSLMDGTSTDTQYF
>few|TRBJ2-7|TRBD1|TRBV28
TGTGCCAGTAGGTGGACAGGGCGGTACGAGCAGTACTTC
CASRWTGRYEQYF
>many|TRBJ2-3|-|TRBV4-3
TGCGCCAGCAGCCATCTAGGAATTGGCACAGATACGCAGTATTTT
CASSHLGIGTDTQYF
>-|TRBJ2-5|TRBD2|TRBV5-1
TGCGCCAGCAGCTTGAGCTCCCGGGGGGGCCTCCAAGAGACCCAGTACTTC
CASSLSSRGGLQETQYF
>few|TRBJ2-1|TRBD2|TRBV10-3
TGTGCCATCAGTGAGTCGGGGAGGGAGGGCCTCAATGAGCAGTTCTTC
CAISESGREGLNEQFF
>-|TRBJ2-1|-|TRBV12-3/TRBV12-4
TGTGCCAGCAGGACTCAACTCGCTTACAATGAGCAGTTCTTC
CASRTQLAYNEQFF
>once|TRBJ1-6|-|TRBV21-1
TGTGCCAGCAGCAAAGCAGGTTCATGGGACAGGGGTCCCAATTCACCCCTCCACTTT
CASSKAGSWDRGPNSPLHF
>few|TRBJ1-5|-|TRBV6-2/TRBV6-3
TGTGCCAGCAGTCAGTGGACGGCCAATCAGCCCCAGCATTTT
CASSQWTANQPQHF